This entry lists 5 T cell receptor beta chains sequenced from one sample in a study of blood T cell repertoires in COVID-19 (dated by TCRdb to the early 2020s). Libraries were prepared through the immunoSEQ multiplex PCR assay. The source is immuneACCESS, and TCRdb retained only in-frame sequences with V and J called. Part of the clones is not carried over; for the studies checked, unresolved V genes explain less than half of this, and the remainder is unexplained. The sample table lists roughly 130,000 clones, about four fifths of them with a count of one. Together, the top ten hold roughly 15% of the sample. Sequences were obtained from peripheral blood. These receptor sequences come from a woman between 50 and 59 years old with acute or convalescent COVID-19.

This clone was observed a few times. The chain combines TRBV27 with TRBJ1-2; no clear D gene. This CDR3 comprises 15 residues. Germline V gene data show CDR1 as MNHEY and CDR2 as SMNVEV (reference sequence). The V end lost 5 bases, the J end lost 5 bases, and 18 bases lay between the germline ends. The DNA of the CDR3 is TGTGCCAGCAGTCAGAAACGGAGACGGCTATATGGCTACACCTTC. The encoded protein is CASSQKRRRLYGYTF.

The CDR3 reads CASSYGQGNGYTF. In nucleotides, the CDR3 is TGTGCCAGCAGCTACGGACAGGGGAATGGCTACACCTTC. The J gene is TRBJ1-2, the V gene TRBV12-3 or TRBV12-4, with 9 bases fitting TRBD1. This CDR3 contains 13 residues. With 6 bases clipped from V and 6 bases from J, the junction kept 5 bases outside the gene matches.

CDR3 nucleotides: TGTGCCAGCAGTTACAGGGAGGACACTGAAGCTTTCTTT. Protein sequence: CASSYREDTEAFF. The rearrangement joins TRBV6-5 to TRBJ1-1, with D unclear. CDR3 size: 13 residues. Germline CDR1 and CDR2: MNHEY and SVGAGI. With 2 bases removed from V and 3 bases from J, the gap between germline ends came to 7 bases.

The chain employs TRBV27 and TRBJ2-1; 8 bases line up with TRBD2. This CDR3 has 17 residues. The germline CDR1 and CDR2 sequences are MNHEY and SMNVEV (reference sequence). Losses at the gene ends were 0 bases for V and 3 bases for J; bases not matched to a gene: 7. The CDR3 sequence: CASSLSPGGGFYNEQFF. CDR3 nucleotides: TGTGCCAGCAGTTTATCCCCGGGCGGGGGGTTCTACAATGAGCAGTTCTTC.

The chain is built from TRBV2 and TRBJ2-2, with 7 nucleotides matching TRBD1. Germline V gene lookup returns CDR1 SNHLY and CDR2 FYNNEI. The J segment lost 6 bases and the V segment lost 6 bases, leaving 7 bases of the junction unmatched. CDR3 length: 14 residues. The DNA for the CDR3 is TGTGCCAGCAGGAACAGGGGTGGGTCCGGGGAGCTGTTTTTT. Translation: CASRNRGGSGELFF.